Shown below are 2 T cell receptor beta chains from a single sample sequenced in a study of post-analysis software for immune sequencing data. Every TCR beta cDNA library bore unique molecular identifiers. TCRdb analysed the PCR reads with MiXCR anew, one entry per CDR3 protein. The sample includes hundreds of thousands of distinct CDR3 sequences, 44% of them seen just once. Overall study findings and caveats: There were roughly 5 TRBV segments more frequent in patients than controls, and TRBV5-6, TRBV5-1 and TRBV20-1 were among them.

These receptors are not linked to any known antigen. Input material: blood. The source of these receptors is a girl aged 5-17 years with multiple sclerosis.

This clonotype was seen more than once but under ten times. The rearrangement joins TRBV18 to TRBJ2-4; D gene unclear. This CDR3 region has 12 residues. Germline lookup yields CDR1 KGHSH and CDR2 LQKENI. Trimming removed 6 bases from V and 3 bases from J, with 6 bases in between. The CDR3 here is CASSPGKNIQYF. The CDR3 DNA sequence: TGTGCCAGCTCGCCTGGCAAAAACATTCAGTACTTC.

This clonotype was observed at least ten times. The chain has TRBV12-3 or TRBV12-4 and TRBJ2-1; no clear D gene. CDR3 length: 11 residues. V was clipped by 5 bases and J by 8 bases, with 7 bases between them. CDR3 protein: CASSPRDEQFF. The CDR3 coding sequence is TGTGCCAGCAGTCCCCGCGATGAGCAGTTCTTC.